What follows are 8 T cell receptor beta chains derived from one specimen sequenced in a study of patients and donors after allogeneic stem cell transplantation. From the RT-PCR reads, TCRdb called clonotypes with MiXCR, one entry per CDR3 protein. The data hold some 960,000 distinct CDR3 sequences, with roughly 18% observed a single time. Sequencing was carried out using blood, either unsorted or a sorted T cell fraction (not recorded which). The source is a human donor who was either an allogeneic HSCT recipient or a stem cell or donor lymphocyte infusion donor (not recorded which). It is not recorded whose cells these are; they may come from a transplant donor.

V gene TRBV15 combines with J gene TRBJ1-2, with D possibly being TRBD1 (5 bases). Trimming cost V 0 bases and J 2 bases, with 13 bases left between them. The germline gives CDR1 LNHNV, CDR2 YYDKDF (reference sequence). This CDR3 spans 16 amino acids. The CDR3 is CATSRDRGTSNYGYTF. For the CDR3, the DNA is TGTGCCACCAGCAGAGATCGTGGGACTTCCAACTATGGCTACACCTTC.

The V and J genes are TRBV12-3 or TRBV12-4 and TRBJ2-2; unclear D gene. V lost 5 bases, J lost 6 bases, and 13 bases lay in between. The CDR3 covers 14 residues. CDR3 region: CASSPSPLAGELFF. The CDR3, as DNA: TGTGCCAGCAGTCCCTCCCCTTTGGCCGGGGAGCTGTTTTTT.

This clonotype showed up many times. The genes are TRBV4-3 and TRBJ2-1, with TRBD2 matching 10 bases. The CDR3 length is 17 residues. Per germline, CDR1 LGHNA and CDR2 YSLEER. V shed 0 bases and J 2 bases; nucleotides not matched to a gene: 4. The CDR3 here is CASSQDRLAGPYNEQFF. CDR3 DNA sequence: TGCGCCAGCAGCCAAGATCGACTAGCGGGCCCCTACAATGAGCAGTTCTTC.

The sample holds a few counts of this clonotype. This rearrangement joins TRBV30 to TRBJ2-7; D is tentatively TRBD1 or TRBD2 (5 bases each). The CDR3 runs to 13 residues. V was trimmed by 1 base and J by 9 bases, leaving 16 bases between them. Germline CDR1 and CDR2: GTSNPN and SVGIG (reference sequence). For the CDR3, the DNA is TGTGCCTGGAGTGGAGGGGAGATGGTCGGGCAGTACTTC. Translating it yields CAWSGGEMVGQYF.

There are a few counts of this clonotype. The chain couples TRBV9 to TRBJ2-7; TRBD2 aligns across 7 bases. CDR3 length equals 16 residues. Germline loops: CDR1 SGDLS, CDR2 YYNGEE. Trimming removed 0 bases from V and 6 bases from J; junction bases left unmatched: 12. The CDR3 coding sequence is TGTGCCAGCAGCGTAGGACCGGGAGGCCCTCAGGGCGAGCAGTACTTC. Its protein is CASSVGPGGPQGEQYF.

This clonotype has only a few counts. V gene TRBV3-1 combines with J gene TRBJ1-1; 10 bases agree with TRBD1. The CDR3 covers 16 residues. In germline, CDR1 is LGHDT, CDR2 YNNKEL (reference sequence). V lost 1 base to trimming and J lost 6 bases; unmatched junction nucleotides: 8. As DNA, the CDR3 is TGTGCCAGCAGCCAAGCCCCGGGACAGGGGAGCGCTGAAGCTTTCTTT. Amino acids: CASSQAPGQGSAEAFF.

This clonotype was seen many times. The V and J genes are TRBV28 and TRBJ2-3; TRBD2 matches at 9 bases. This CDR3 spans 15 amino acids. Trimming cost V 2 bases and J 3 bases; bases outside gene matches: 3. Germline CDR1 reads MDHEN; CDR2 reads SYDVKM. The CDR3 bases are TGTGCCAGCAGTTTACTAGCGGGGTTGACAGATACGCAGTATTTT. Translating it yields CASSLLAGLTDTQYF.

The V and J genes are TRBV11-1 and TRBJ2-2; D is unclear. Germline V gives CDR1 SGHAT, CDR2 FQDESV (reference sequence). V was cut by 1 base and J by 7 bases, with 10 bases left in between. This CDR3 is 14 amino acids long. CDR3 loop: CASSLGQGLGELFF. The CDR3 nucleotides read TGTGCCAGCAGCTTAGGTCAAGGTCTCGGGGAGCTGTTTTTT.